A single sample is the source of the 7 T cell receptor beta chains below, sequenced in a study of blood T cell repertoires in COVID-19. The data were produced by immunoSEQ multiplex PCR, yet TCRdb's version contains in-frame clones alone and is incomplete. Here the sample spans approximately 73,000 clones, 81% being singletons. Sequenced input: peripheral blood. The source is a woman in her seventies with acute or convalescent COVID-19.

The V and J genes are TRBV28 and TRBJ1-1, with D uncertain. The germline V gene encodes CDR1 MDHEN and CDR2 SYDVKM. The CDR3 sequence is 15 residues long. V lost 4 bases to trimming and J lost 1 base, with 13 bases between them. The CDR3 loop is CASSSPLAGNTEAFF. DNA of the CDR3: TGTGCCAGCAGTTCTCCGTTGGCAGGGAACACTGAAGCTTTCTTT.

The genes are TRBV19 and TRBJ2-1; D may be TRBD1 (6 bases). The CDR3 spans 16 residues. The V end lost 5 bases, the J end lost 0 bases, and 14 bases lay between the germline ends. Germline V lookup: CDR1 LNHDA, CDR2 SQIVND (reference sequence). The CDR3: CASSLSDSSSYNEQFF. CDR3 sequence (DNA): TGTGCCAGTAGTCTTTCGGACAGCAGCTCCTACAATGAGCAGTTCTTC.

This chain connects TRBV4-1 to TRBJ2-6, with a weak D call TRBD2 (5 bases). Trimming pared 0 bases from V and 2 bases from J, leaving 14 bases between. CDR1 and CDR2 from the germline V gene are MGHRA and YSYEKL. The CDR3 has 18 amino acids. The CDR3 reads CASSQDPTRNTGANVLTF. The CDR3 DNA reads TGCGCCAGCAGCCAAGATCCCACTAGGAATACTGGGGCCAACGTCCTGACTTTC.

V gene TRBV6-5 combines with J gene TRBJ2-5; TRBD1 agrees at 7 bases. The CDR3 totals 12 residues. Trimming cost V 11 bases and J 0 bases; bases outside gene matches: 3. CDR1 is MNHEY and CDR2 is SVGAGI in the germline V gene. The CDR3 sequence: CAEGADQETQYF. CDR3 sequence (DNA): TGTGCCGAGGGGGCCGACCAAGAGACCCAGTACTTC.

This rearrangement joins TRBV3-1 (or the pseudogene TRBV3-2) to TRBJ2-1, with 10 bases fitting TRBD2. Losses at the gene ends were 1 base for V and 2 bases for J; bases not matched to a gene: 8. The germline V gene has CDR1 LGHDT and CDR2 YNNKEL (reference sequence). This CDR3 has 18 residues. For the CDR3, the DNA is TGTGCCAGCAGCCAAGGCGGGCTAGCGGGGGCCCCCTACAATGAGCAGTTCTTC. This encodes CASSQGGLAGAPYNEQFF.

This rearrangement joins TRBV5-5 to TRBJ1-1; maybe TRBD1 (6 bases). V was trimmed by 7 bases and J by 5 bases, leaving 24 bases between them. Germline values: CDR1 SGHKS, CDR2 YYEKEE (reference sequence). This CDR3 contains 16 residues. The CDR3 sequence: CASRGAWGRGSTEAFF. The CDR3 nucleotides are TGTGCCAGCCGCGGGGCTTGGGGGAGGGGGTCGACTGAAGCTTTCTTT.

The rearrangement joins TRBV30 to TRBJ1-4; D is unresolved. In germline, CDR1 is GTSNPN, CDR2 SVGIG (reference sequence). This CDR3 comprises 11 residues. V was trimmed by 1 base and J by 8 bases, leaving 5 bases between them. The CDR3 is CAWSGGEKLFF. The CDR3 DNA reads TGTGCCTGGAGTGGAGGGGAAAAACTGTTTTTT.